One sample yielded the 13 T cell receptor beta chains listed below, sequenced in a study of graft-versus-host responses after intestinal transplantation. Here immunoSEQ multiplex PCR was the method, and the copy in TCRdb shows in-frame clones only, minus some. The sample has tens of thousands of clones, roughly 90% seen once; the top ten hold 6.5% to 8%. This specimen consisted of bone marrow, obtained around 720 days after intestinal transplantation. The receptors were sampled from a human patient who received an intestinal transplant, so some T cells may come from the graft donor.

V usage is TRBV9 and J usage is TRBJ2-7; no clear D gene. Trimming left V 4 bases short and J 7 bases short, with 15 bases between. CDR1 and CDR2 from the germline V gene are SGDLS and YYNGEE. The CDR3 covers 13 residues. The CDR3 bases are TGTGCCAGCAGCTCCCAGGTCGGTTCGGAGCAGTACTTC. It translates to CASSSQVGSEQYF.

The genes are TRBV25-1 and TRBJ1-6, with D maybe TRBD1 (5 bases). V was pared by 2 bases and J by 5 bases, with 7 bases between. The CDR3 sequence is 14 residues long. Looked up from germline, CDR1 is MGHDK and CDR2 is SYGVNS. For the CDR3, the DNA is TGTGCCAGCAGTGAACGACAGAATAATTCACCCCTCCACTTT. Translated: CASSERQNNSPLHF.

This clone came up once. The rearrangement joins TRBV7-9 to TRBJ1-5; D is unresolved. The germline V gene has CDR1 SEHNR and CDR2 FQNEAQ (reference sequence). This CDR3 comprises 14 residues. V lost 2 bases and J lost 4, with 9 bases in between. CDR3 DNA: TGTGCCAGCAGCTTATCGACGGGGAATCAGCCCCAGCATTTT. Its translation: CASSLSTGNQPQHF.

The chain employs TRBV9 and TRBJ2-3; D remains unclear. This CDR3 has 12 amino acids. Deletions cut 4 bases from V and 6 bases from J, with 9 bases between. The germline CDR1 and CDR2 sequences are SGDLS and YYNGEE. The CDR3 DNA follows: TGTGCCAGCAGCAAAGCTACGGATACGCAGTATTTT. It translates to CASSKATDTQYF.

This chain joins TRBV13 and TRBJ1-6; the match to TRBD1 covers 8 bases. Per germline, CDR1 PRHDT and CDR2 FYEKMQ (reference sequence). The CDR3 sequence is 15 residues long. V was clipped by 3 bases and J by 4 bases; unmatched bases: 2. For the CDR3, the DNA is TGTGCCAGCAGCTTCGGACAGGGATATAATTCACCCCTCCACTTT. It codes for CASSFGQGYNSPLHF.

This rearrangement joins TRBV21-1 to TRBJ2-7; the table's TRBD2 call for D was not verified on the DNA. TRBV21-1 is flagged as a pseudogene. This CDR3 spans 16 amino acids. CDR3 protein: CASSIPVGVPSYEQYF. DNA of the CDR3: TGTGCCAGCAGCATTCCCGTTGGAGTGCCCTCCTACGAGCAGTACTTC.

This chain connects TRBV18 to TRBJ1-4; possibly TRBD1 for D (6 bases). Germline V gives CDR1 KGHSH, CDR2 LQKENI. The CDR3 totals 16 residues. V was trimmed by 5 bases and J by 6 bases, leaving 19 bases between them. The CDR3 DNA follows: TGTGCCAGCTCAACCTTCTCAGGGGCTCCGGATGAAAAACTGTTTTTT. This encodes CASSTFSGAPDEKLFF.

Of note for this clone: The sample has other DNA sequences that encode this CDR3 too. The V call is TRBV6-1, the J call TRBJ1-6, with 7 bases that match TRBD1. Germline V gene data show CDR1 as MNHNS and CDR2 as SASEGT. This CDR3 contains 16 residues. With V trimmed by 1 base and J by 7 bases, 7 bases remained unmatched. The DNA for the CDR3 is TGTGCCAGCAGTGAAGAGGACAGGTTCGGCAATTCACCCCTCCACTTT. Translation gives CASSEEDRFGNSPLHF.

The chain uses TRBV6-5 and TRBJ1-1, with unresolved D. The CDR3 runs 13 residues. Deletions cut 8 bases from V and 3 bases from J, with 13 bases between. The V gene's germline CDR1 is MNHEY and CDR2 SVGAGI. The CDR3 sequence: CASSRTRDTEAFF. CDR3 DNA sequence: TGTGCCAGCTCCAGGACGAGGGACACTGAAGCTTTCTTT.

The chain couples TRBV6-5 to TRBJ1-5; D unresolved. Per germline, CDR1 MNHEY and CDR2 SVGAGI. Between the trimmed V and J ends, which lost 0 bases and 7 bases, there was a span of 10 bases. This CDR3 has 14 residues. CDR3 loop: CASSYSVSAQPQHF. The CDR3 DNA follows: TGTGCCAGCAGTTACTCGGTTTCAGCACAGCCCCAGCATTTT.

This sequence joins TRBV7-9 and TRBJ1-1; TRBD1 might be the D (5 bases). There are 15 residues in the CDR3. Germline assignment: CDR1 SEHNR and CDR2 FQNEAQ (reference sequence). Trimming cost V 5 bases and J 0 bases, with 13 bases left between them. CDR3 protein: CASSGGQSMNTEAFF. The CDR3 bases are TGTGCCAGCAGCGGAGGACAATCCATGAACACTGAAGCTTTCTTT.

The chain couples TRBV5-6 to TRBJ2-7; 12 positions match TRBD2. CDR1 and CDR2 from the germline V gene are SGHDT and YYEEEE. With 4 bases clipped from V and 7 bases from J, the junction kept 9 bases outside the gene matches. The CDR3 has 15 amino acids. CDR3 nucleotides: TGTGCCAGCAGCGCCACTAGCGGGGGGCATAGGGAGCAGTACTTC. Its translation is CASSATSGGHREQYF.

The sample holds one count of this clone. This chain connects TRBV28 to TRBJ2-7; D perhaps matches TRBD2 (5 bases). Trimming left V 4 bases short and J 2 bases short, with 9 bases between. The CDR3 length is 13 residues. Germline V gene sequence: CDR1 MDHEN, CDR2 SYDVKM. The DNA for the CDR3 is TGTGCCAGCAGTTCGGCGGGTACCTACGAGCAGTACTTC. Translation gives CASSSAGTYEQYF.